This T cell receptor (beta chain) was sequenced for a study of shared clonotypes between healthy human individuals. Broader study findings: Researchers sampled only blood; tissue repertoires likely differ. Investigators expected sequencing depth to affect clonotype sharing among donors.

Sequencing used immunoSEQ multiplex PCR; TCRdb keeps in-frame clones, though not all of them. The repertoire holds about 480,000 clones, with around 79% as singletons. This CDR3 spans 14 amino acids. V lost 2 bases and J lost 4, with 11 bases in between. The germline V gene has CDR1 MGHDK and CDR2 SYGVNS. In its sample, this clone was seen many times. No antigen is known for it. The same CDR3 is also encoded by other DNA sequences in this sample. The chain is built from TRBV25-1 and TRBJ1-1; tentative D call: TRBD1 (6 bases). The sequence came from a woman between 35 and 50 years old in good health. Some clones in this sample may be carry-over from other donors' samples. The sample was PBMCs. The CDR3 reads CASSERGWGTEAFF. The CDR3 coding sequence is TGTGCCAGCAGTGAAAGGGGGTGGGGCACTGAAGCTTTCTTT.